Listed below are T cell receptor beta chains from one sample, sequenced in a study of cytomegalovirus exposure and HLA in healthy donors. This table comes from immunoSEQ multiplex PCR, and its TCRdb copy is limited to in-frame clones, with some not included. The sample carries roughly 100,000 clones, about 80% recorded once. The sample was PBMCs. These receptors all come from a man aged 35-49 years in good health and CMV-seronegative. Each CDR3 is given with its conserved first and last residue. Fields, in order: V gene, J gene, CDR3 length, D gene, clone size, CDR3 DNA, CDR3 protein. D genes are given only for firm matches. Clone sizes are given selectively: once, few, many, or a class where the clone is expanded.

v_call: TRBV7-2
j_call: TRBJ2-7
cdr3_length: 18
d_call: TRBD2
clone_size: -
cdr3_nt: TGTGCCAGCAGCTTAGTACTAGCGGGAGGCCCCACCCTCTACGAGCAGTACTTC
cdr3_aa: CASSLVLAGGPTLYEQYF

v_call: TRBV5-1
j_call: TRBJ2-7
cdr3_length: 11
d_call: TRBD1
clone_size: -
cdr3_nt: TGCGCCAGCAGAACAGGGGGGGAGCAGTACTTC
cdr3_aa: CASRTGGEQYF

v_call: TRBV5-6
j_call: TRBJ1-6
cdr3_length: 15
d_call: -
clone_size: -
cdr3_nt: TGTGCCAGCAGCTCGGGAAGTCCCTATAATTCACCCCTCCACTTT
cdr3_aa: CASSSGSPYNSPLHF

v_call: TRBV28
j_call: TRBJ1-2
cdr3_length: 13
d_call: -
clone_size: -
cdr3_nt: TGTGCCAGCAGGACGCGTAGGAGCTATGGCTACACCTTC
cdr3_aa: CASRTRRSYGYTF

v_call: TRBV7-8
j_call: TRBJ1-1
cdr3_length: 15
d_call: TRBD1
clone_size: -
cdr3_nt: TGTGCCAGCAGCTTAGGTTTTGGTAGGACAGGGGAGGCTTTCTTT
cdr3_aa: CASSLGFGRTGEAFF

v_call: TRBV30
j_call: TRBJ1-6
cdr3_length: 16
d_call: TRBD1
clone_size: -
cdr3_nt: TGTGCCTGGAGCCGGGACAGTGAAATCTATAATTCACCCCTCCACTTT
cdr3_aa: CAWSRDSEIYNSPLHF

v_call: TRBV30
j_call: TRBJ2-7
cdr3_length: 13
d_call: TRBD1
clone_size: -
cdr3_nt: TGTGCCTGGGCTCTGACAGGGGCCTACGAGCAGTACTTC
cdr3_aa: CAWALTGAYEQYF

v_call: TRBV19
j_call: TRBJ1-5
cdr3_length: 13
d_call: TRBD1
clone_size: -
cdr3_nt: TGTGCCAGCCTGGACAGGGGAAATCAGCCCCAGCATTTT
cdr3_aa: CASLDRGNQPQHF

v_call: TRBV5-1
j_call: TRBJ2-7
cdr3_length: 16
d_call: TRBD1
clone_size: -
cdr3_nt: TGCGCCAGCAGCCACCCCAGTAACAGGGGAACCTACGAGCAGTACTTC
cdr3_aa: CASSHPSNRGTYEQYF

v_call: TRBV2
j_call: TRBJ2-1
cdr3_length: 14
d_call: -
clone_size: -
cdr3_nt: TGTGCCAGCACTGGCCTCCGGGGGTACAATGAGCAGTTCTTC
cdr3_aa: CASTGLRGYNEQFF

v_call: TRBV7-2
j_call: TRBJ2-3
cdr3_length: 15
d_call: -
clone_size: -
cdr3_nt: TGTGCCAGCAGCTTGACAACTGCGAGTTCAGATACGCAGTATTTT
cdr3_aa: CASSLTTASSDTQYF

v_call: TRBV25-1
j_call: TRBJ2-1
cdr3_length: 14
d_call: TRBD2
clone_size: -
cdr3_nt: TGTGCCAGCAGTGGACTAGCGGGGGGTTTGGAGCAGTTCTTC
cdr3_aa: CASSGLAGGLEQFF

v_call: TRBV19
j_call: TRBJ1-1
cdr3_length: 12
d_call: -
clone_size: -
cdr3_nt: TGTGCCAGTAGGCGACAGAACACTGAAGCTTTCTTT
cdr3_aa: CASRRQNTEAFF

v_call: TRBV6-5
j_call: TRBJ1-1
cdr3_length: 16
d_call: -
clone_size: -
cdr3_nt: TGTGCCAGCAGTTACTCCTCACAGAGAAGTAACACTGAAGCTTTCTTT
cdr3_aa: CASSYSSQRSNTEAFF

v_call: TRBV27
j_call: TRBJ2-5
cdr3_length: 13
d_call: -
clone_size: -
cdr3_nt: TGTGCCAGCAGTTTGGGCCTTCGGGAGACCCAGTACTTC
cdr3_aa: CASSLGLRETQYF

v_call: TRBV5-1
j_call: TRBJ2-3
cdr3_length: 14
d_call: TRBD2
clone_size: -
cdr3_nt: TGCGCCAGCAGCTTGGGCGGGAGCCTCGATACGCAGTATTTT
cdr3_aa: CASSLGGSLDTQYF

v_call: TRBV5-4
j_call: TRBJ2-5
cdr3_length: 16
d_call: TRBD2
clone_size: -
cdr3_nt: TGTGCCAGCAGCCTTCCCGGACTAGCGGGAGTAGAGACCCAGTACTTC
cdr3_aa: CASSLPGLAGVETQYF

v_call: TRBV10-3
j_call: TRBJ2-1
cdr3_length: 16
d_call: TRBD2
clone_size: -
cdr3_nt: TGTGCCGTCCGAACCGAGGGCGGGAGGGCCGGGGATGAGCAGTTCTTC
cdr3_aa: CAVRTEGGRAGDEQFF

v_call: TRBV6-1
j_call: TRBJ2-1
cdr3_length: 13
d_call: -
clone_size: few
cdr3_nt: TGTGCCAGCATTCCAGACTCCTACAATGAGCAGTTCTTC
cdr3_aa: CASIPDSYNEQFF

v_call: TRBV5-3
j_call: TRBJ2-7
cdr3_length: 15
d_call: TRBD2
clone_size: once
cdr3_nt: TGTGCCAGAAGCTTGCCCCTAGCGGGGGGTTACGAGCAGTACTTC
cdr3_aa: CARSLPLAGGYEQYF

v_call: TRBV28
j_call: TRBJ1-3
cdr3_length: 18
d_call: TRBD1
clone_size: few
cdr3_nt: TGTGCCAGCAGTTCAAACCGGGACAGGGGGCTCCCTGGAAACACCATATATTTT
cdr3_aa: CASSSNRDRGLPGNTIYF

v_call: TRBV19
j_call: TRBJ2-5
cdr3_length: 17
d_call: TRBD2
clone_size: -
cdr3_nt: TGTGCCAGTAGTACAACCCGCCGGAGCGGGGGCTGGGAGACCCAGTACTTC
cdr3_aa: CASSTTRRSGGWETQYF

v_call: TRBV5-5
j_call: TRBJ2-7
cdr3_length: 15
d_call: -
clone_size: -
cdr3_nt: TGTGCCAGCAGCTTGAACGGGGGTAGCTCCTACGAGCAGTACTTC
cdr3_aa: CASSLNGGSSYEQYF

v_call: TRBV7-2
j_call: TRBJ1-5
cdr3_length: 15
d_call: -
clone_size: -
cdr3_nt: TGTGCCAGCAGCCTAGGCGGGTATAGCAATCAGCCCCAGCATTTT
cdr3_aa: CASSLGGYSNQPQHF

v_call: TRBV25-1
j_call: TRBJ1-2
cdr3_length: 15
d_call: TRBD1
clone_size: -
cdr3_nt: TGTGCCAGCCAGGACAGGTGGGGGTATAACTATGGCTACACCTTC
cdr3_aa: CASQDRWGYNYGYTF

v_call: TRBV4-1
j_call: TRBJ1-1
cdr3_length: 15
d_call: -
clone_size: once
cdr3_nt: TGCGCCAGCAGCCAAGGCGGCATCATGAACACTGAAGCTTTCTTT
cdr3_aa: CASSQGGIMNTEAFF

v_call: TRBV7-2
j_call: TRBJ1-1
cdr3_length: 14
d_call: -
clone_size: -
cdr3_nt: TGTGCCAGCAGCCAAAAGCAGGGGAACACTGAAGCTTTCTTT
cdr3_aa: CASSQKQGNTEAFF

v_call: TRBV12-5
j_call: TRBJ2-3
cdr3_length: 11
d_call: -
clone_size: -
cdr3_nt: TGTGCTAGTGCTCAGAAGGATACGCAGTATTTT
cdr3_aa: CASAQKDTQYF

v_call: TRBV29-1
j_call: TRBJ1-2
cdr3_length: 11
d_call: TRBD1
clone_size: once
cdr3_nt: TGCAGCGTTCAGGGGGCCTCTGGCTACACCTTC
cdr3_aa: CSVQGASGYTF

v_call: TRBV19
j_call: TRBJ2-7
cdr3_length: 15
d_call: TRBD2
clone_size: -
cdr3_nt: TGTGCCAGTAGTATCGGACTAGCGGGAGCGGGCGAGCAGTACTTC
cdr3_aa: CASSIGLAGAGEQYF

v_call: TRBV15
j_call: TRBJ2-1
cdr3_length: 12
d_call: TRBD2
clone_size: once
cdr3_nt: TGTGCCACCAGCATCTTTAGCGGGGAGCAGTTCTTC
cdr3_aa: CATSIFSGEQFF

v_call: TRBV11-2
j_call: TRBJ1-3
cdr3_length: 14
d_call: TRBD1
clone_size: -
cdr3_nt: TGTGCCAGCAACAAGGGGGCAACGGGAAACACCATATATTTT
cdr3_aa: CASNKGATGNTIYF

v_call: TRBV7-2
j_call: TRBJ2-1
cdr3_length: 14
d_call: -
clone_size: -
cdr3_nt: TGTGCCAGCAGCTTAGCGTGGCAGAGCGATGAGCAGTTCTTC
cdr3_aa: CASSLAWQSDEQFF

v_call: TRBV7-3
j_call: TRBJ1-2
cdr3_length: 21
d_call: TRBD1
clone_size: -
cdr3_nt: TGTGCCAGCAGCTTAACCGTAGGGAGAGCCGGGACAGGGGGCTTTGGCTATGGCTACACCTTC
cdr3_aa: CASSLTVGRAGTGGFGYGYTF

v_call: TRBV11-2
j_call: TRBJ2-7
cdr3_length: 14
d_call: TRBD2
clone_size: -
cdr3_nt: TGTGCCAGCAGCTTGGGACTAGCGGGCTACGAGCAGTACTTC
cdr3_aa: CASSLGLAGYEQYF

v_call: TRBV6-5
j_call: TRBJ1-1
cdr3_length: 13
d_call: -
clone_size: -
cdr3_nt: TGTGCCAGCAGTCCGACAGGACAAACCGAAGCTTTCTTT
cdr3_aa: CASSPTGQTEAFF

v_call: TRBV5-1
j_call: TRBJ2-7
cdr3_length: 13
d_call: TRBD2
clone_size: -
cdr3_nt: TGCGCCAGCAGTCTAGCGGGACCCTACGAGCAGTACTTC
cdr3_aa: CASSLAGPYEQYF

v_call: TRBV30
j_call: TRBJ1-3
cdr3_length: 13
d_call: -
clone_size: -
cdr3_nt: TGTGCCTGGGGGGGGACGGCTGGAAACACCATATATTTT
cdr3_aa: CAWGGTAGNTIYF

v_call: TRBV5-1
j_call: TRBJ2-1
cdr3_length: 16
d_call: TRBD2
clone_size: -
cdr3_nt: TGCGCCAGCAGCTTGGATGGTAGCGGGAGTAAAGATGAGCAGTTCTTC
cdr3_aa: CASSLDGSGSKDEQFF